This T cell receptor (beta chain) comes out of a study of T cell responses to AZD1222 COVID-19 vaccine. Whole-study findings and limits: Every sample of the repertoires postdated the peak T cell response.

This CDR3 is 15 amino acids long. The V and J ends lost 5 bases and 1 base respectively, with 14 bases between them. The germline CDR1 and CDR2 sequences are SGHNT and YENEEA. The table came from immunoSEQ multiplex PCR; TCRdb's copy has only in-frame clones and leaves some out. Of about 76,000 clones listed, more than 90% were seen once; the top ten hold 4.2%. Regarding this clone: What it binds is unknown.

The gene calls are TRBV11-3 and TRBJ1-1; no clear D. The sequence came from an adult in good health. The sample here was peripheral blood, taken on day 0 of AZD1222 vaccination. The DNA for the CDR3 is TGTGCCAGCAGCATCTTCCGCCCGGGGAACACTGAAGCTTTCTTT. Its protein is CASSIFRPGNTEAFF. Full variable domain (rest looked up from reference TRBV11-3 and TRBJ1-1): EAGVVQSPRYKIIEKKQPVAFWCNPISGHNTLYWYLQNLGQGPELLIRYENEEAVDDSQLPKDRFSAERLKGVDSTLKIQPAELGDSAVYLCASSIFRPGNTEAFFGQGTRLTVV.